The T cell receptor beta chain under discussion was sequenced for a study of stem cell transplantation in POMP-related autoinflammatory disease. Germline V gene lookup returns CDR1 LNHDA and CDR2 SQIVND (reference sequence). The CDR3 contains 15 residues. The ends were cut back, 0 bases at V and 16 bases at J, with 22 bases in the middle. Assay used: immunoSEQ multiplex PCR; TCRdb lists only in-frame clones, some missing. This sample has over 30,000 clones; 85% to 90% occur once, and the top ten carry 0.6% to 0.75%. V and J are TRBV19 and TRBJ1-3; TRBD1 might be the D (6 bases). The starting material was CD4+ T cells from PBMCs, obtained before stem cell transplantation. This clonotype was sampled from a human donor with POMP-related autoinflammation and immune dysregulation (PRAID). The CDR3 loop is CASSIDAREGQTLYF. CDR3 nucleotide sequence: TGTGCCAGTAGTATAGATGCCCGAGAGGGACAAACTTTGTATTTT. Drawing the rest from reference TRBV19 and TRBJ1-3, the complete variable domain is DGGITQSPKYLFRKEGQNVTLSCEQNLNHDAMYWYRQDPGQGLRLIYYSQIVNDFQKGDIAEGYSVSREKKESFPLTVTSAQKNPTAFYLCASSIDAREGQTLYFGEGSWLTVV.